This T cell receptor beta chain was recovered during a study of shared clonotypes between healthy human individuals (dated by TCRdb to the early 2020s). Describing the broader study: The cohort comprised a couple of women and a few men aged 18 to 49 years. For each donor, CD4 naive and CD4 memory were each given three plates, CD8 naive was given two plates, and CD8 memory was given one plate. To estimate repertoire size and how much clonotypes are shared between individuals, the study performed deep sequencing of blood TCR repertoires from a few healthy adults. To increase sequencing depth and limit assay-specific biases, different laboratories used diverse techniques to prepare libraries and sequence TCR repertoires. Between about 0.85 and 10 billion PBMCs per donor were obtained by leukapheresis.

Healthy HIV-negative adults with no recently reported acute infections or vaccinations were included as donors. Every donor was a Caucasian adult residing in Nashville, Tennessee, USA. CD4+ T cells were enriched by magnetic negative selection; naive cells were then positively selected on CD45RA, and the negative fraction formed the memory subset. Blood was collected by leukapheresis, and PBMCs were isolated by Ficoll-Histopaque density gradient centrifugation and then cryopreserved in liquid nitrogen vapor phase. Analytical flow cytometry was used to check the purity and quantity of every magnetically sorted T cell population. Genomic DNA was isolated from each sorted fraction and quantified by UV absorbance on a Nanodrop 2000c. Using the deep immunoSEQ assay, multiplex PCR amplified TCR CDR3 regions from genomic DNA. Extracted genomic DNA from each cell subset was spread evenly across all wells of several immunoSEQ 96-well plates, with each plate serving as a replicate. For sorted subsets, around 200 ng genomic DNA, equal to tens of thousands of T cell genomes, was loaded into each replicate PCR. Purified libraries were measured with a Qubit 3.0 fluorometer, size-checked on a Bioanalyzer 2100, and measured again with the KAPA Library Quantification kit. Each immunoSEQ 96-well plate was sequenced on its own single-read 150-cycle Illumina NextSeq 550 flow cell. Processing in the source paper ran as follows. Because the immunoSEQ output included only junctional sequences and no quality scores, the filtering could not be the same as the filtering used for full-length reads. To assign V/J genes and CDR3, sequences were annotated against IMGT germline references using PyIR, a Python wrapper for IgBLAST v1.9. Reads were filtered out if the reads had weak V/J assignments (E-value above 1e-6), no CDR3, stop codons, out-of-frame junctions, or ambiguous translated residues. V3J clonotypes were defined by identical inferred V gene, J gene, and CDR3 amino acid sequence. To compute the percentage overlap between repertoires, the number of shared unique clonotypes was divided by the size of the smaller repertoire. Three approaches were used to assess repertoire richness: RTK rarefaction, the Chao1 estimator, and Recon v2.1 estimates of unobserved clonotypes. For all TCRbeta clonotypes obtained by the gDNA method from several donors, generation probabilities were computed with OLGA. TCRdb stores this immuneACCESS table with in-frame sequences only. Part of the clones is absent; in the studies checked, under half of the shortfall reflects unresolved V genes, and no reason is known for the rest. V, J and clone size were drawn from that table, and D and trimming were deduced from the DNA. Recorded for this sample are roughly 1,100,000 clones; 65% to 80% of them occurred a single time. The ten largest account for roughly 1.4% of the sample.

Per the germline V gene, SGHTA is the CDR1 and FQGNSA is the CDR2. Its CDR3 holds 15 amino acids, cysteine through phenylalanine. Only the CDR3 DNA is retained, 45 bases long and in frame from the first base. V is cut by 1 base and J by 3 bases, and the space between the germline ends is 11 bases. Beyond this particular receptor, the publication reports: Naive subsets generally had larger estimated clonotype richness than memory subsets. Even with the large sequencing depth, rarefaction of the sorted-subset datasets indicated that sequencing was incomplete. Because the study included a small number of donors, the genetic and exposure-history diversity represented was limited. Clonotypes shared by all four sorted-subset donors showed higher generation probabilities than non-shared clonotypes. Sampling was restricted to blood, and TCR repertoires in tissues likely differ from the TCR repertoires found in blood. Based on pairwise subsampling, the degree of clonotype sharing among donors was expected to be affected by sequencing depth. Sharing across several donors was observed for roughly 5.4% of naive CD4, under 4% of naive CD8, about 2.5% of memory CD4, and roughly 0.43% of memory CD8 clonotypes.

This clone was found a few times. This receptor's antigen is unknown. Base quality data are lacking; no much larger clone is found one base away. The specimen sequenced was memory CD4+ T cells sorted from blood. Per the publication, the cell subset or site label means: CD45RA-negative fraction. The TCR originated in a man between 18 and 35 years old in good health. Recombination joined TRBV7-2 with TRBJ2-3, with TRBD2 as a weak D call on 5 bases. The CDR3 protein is CASSLEADPTDTQYF. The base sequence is TGTGCCAGCAGCTTAGAAGCGGACCCTACAGATACGCAGTATTTT.